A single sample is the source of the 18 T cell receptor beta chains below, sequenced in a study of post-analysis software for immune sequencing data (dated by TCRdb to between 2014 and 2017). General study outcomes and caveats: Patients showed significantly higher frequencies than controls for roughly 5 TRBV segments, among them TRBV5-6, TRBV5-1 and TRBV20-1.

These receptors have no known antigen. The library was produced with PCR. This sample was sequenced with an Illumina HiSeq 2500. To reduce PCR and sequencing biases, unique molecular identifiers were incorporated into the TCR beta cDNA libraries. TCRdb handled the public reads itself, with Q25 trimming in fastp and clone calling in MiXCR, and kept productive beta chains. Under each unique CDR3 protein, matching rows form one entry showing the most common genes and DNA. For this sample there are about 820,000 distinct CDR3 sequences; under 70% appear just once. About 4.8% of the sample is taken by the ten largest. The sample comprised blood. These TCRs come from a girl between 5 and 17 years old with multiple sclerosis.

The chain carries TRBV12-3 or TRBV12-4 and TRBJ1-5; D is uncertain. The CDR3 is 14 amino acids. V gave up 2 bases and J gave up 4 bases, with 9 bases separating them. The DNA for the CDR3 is TGTGCCAGCAGTTTAAGGAGAAAAAATCAGCCCCAGCATTTT. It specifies CASSLRRKNQPQHF.

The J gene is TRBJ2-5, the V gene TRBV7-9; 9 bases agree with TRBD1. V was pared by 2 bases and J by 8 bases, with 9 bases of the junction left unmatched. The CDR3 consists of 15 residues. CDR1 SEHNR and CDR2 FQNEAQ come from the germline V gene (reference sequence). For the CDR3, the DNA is TGTGCCAGCAGCTTAATACAGGGGGCCGGAGAAACCCAGTACTTC. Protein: CASSLIQGAGETQYF.

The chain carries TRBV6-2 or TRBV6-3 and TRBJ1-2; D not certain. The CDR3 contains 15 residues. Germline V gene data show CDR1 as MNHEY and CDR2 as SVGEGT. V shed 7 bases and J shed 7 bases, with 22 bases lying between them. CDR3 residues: CASTQRRRVESGYTF. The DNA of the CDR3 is TGTGCCAGCACCCAAAGGAGAAGGGTTGAGAGTGGCTACACCTTC.

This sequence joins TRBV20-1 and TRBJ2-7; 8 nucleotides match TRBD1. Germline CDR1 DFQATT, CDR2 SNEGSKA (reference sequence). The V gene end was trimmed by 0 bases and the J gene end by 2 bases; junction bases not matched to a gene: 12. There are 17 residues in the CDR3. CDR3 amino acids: CSAREYGGQGKPYEQYF. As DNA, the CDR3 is TGCAGTGCTAGAGAATATGGCGGACAGGGCAAACCCTACGAGCAGTACTTC.

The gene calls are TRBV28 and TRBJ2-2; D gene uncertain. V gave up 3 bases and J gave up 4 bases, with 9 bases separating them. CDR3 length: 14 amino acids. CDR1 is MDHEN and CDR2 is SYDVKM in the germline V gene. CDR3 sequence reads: CASSFFTSTGELFF. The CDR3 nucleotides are TGTGCCAGCAGTTTCTTTACGAGCACCGGGGAGCTGTTTTTT.

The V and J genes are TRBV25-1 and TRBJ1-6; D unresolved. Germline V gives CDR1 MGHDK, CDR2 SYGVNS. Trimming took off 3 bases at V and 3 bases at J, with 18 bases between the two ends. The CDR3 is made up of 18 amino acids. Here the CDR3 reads CASSDSSTGPNYNSPLHF. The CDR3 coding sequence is TGTGCCAGCAGTGATTCCTCTACCGGGCCAAACTATAATTCACCCCTCCACTTT.

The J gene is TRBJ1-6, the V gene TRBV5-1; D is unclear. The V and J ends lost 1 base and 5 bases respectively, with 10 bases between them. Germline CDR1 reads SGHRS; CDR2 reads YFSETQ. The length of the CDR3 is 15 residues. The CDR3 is CASSLSLGDNSPLHF. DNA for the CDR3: TGCGCCAGCAGCTTGTCCCTCGGGGATAATTCACCCCTCCACTTT.

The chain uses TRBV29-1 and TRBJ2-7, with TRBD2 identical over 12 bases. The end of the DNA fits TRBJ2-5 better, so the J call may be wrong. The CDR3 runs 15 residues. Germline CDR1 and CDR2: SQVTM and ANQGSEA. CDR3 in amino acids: CSVGASGRAWETQYF. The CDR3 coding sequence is TGCAGCGTTGGGGCTAGCGGGAGGGCCTGGGAGACCCAGTACTTC.

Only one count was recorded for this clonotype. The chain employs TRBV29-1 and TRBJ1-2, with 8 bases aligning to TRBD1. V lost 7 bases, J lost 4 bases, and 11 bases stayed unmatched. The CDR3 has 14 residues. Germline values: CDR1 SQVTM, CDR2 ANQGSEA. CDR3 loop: CSALSRTGSYGYTF. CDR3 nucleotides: TGCAGCGCCTTATCGAGGACAGGGAGCTATGGCTACACCTTC.

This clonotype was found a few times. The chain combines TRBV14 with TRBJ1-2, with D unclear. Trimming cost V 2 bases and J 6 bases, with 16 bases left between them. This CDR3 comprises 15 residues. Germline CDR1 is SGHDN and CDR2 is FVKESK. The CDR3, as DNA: TGTGCCAGCAGCCAAATGACGGACCACATGAATGGCTACACCTTC. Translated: CASSQMTDHMNGYTF.

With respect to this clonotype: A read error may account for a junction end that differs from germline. DNA for the CDR3: TGTGCCACCAGTAGAGATCGCGCAAATCAGCCCCAGCATTTT. Its protein is CATSRDRANQPQHF. This rearrangement joins TRBV15 to TRBJ1-5; D is unclear. CDR3 size: 14 residues. In germline, CDR1 is LNHNV, CDR2 YYDKDF (reference sequence).

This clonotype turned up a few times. CDR3 DNA sequence: TGTGCCAGCAGTTACTCCCCGGACAGGGGCCTACCCCAAGAGACCCAGTACTTC. This sequence encodes CASSYSPDRGLPQETQYF. This chain joins TRBV6-5 and TRBJ2-5; 9 bases are a match to TRBD1. Germline V gene lookup returns CDR1 MNHEY and CDR2 SVGAGI. This CDR3 has 18 amino acids. With V trimmed by 0 bases and J by 1 base, 9 bases remained unmatched.

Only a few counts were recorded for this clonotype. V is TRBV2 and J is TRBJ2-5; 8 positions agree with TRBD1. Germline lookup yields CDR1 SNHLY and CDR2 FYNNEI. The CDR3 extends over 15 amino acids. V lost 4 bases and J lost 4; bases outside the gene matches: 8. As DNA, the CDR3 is TGTGCCAGCAGTGGCGCAGGGGGCCCAAGAGAGACCCAGTACTTC. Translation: CASSGAGGPRETQYF. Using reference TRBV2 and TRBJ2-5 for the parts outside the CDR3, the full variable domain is EPEVTQTPSHQVTQMGQEVILRCVPISNHLYFYWYRQILGQKVEFLVSFYNNEISEKSEIFDDQFSVERPDGSNFTLKIRSTKLEDSAMYFCASSGAGGPRETQYFGPGTRLLVL.

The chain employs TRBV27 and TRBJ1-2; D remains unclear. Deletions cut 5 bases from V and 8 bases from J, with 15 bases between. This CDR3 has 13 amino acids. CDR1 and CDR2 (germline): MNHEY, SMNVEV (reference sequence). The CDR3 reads CASSVNPPGGYTF. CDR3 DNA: TGTGCCAGCAGTGTAAACCCCCCGGGGGGCTACACCTTC.

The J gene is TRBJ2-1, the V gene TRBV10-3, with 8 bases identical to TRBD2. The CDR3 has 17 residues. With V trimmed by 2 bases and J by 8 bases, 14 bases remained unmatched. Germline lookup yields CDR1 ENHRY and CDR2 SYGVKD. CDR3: CAISEEREIAGWYEQFF. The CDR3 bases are TGTGCCATCAGTGAGGAGAGGGAAATAGCGGGATGGTATGAGCAGTTCTTC.

In DNA form, the CDR3 reads TGTGCCAGACGGGACAGGGGAGTAATCGGCGGCTACACCTTC. Amino acid sequence: CARRDRGVIGGYTF. The chain carries TRBV2 and TRBJ1-2; TRBD1 agrees at 10 bases. The ends lost 9 bases at V and 8 bases at J; junction bases unmatched: 12. Germline V gene data show CDR1 as SNHLY and CDR2 as FYNNEI. The CDR3 extends over 14 amino acids.

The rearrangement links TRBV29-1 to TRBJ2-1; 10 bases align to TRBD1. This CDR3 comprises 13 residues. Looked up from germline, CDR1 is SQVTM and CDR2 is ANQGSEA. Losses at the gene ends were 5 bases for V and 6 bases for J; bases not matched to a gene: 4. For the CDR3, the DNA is TGCAGCGTTTCCGGGACAGGGGTCAATGAGCAGTTCTTC. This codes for CSVSGTGVNEQFF.

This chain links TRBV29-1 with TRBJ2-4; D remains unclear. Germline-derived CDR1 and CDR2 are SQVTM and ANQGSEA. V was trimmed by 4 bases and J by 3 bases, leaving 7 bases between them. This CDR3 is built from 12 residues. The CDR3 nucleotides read TGCAGCGTTGGTCTAAGCAAAAACATTCAGTACTTC. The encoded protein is CSVGLSKNIQYF. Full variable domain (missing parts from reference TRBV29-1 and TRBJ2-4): SAVISQKPSRDICQRGTSLTIQCQVDSQVTMMFWYRQQPGQSLTLIATANQGSEATYESGFVIDKFPISRPNLTFSTLTVSNMSPEDSSIYLCSVGLSKNIQYFGAGTRLSVL.